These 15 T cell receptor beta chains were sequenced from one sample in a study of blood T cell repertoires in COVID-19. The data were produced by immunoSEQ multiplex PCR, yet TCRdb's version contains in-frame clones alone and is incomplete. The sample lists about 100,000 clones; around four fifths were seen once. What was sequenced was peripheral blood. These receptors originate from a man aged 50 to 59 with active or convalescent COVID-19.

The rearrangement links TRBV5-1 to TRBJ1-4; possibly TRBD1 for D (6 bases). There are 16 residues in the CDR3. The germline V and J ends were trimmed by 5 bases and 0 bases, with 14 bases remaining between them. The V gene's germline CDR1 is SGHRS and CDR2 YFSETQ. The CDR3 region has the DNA TGCGCCAGCAGTTTTCAGGGGTCGGCAACTAATGAAAAACTGTTTTTT. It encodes CASSFQGSATNEKLFF.

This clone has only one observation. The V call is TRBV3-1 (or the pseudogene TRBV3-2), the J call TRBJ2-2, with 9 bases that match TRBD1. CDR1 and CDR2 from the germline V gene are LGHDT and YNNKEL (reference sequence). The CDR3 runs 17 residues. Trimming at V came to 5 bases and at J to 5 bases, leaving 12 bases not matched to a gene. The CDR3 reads CASSYVLGTGSTGELFF. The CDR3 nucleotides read TGTGCCAGCAGCTACGTACTTGGGACAGGGTCGACCGGGGAGCTGTTTTTT.

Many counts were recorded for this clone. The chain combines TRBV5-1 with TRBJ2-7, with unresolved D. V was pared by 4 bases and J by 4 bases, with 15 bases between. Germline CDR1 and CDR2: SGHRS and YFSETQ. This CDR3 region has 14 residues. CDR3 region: CASSHSSHGYEQYF. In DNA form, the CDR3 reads TGCGCCAGCAGCCATAGCTCGCACGGTTACGAGCAGTACTTC.

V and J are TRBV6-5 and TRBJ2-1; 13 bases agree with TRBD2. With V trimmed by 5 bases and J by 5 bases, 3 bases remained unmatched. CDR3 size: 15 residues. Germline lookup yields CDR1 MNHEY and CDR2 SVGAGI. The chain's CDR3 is CASSPGLAGDNEQFF. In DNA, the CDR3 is TGTGCCAGCAGTCCCGGACTAGCGGGGGACAATGAGCAGTTCTTC.

This CDR3 is CASSLMGSTGELFF. The CDR3 DNA reads TGTGCCAGCAGCCTGATGGGGAGCACCGGGGAGCTGTTTTTT. V gene TRBV7-9 combines with J gene TRBJ2-2; a possible D gene is TRBD2 (5 bases). V was clipped by 5 bases and J by 4 bases, with 11 bases between them. The CDR3 sequence is 14 residues long. The germline CDR1 and CDR2 sequences are SEHNR and FQNEAQ (reference sequence).

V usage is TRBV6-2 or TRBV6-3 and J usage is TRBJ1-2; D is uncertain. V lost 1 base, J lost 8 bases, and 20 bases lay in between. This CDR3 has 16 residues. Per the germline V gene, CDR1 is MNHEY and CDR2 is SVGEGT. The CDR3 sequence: CASSYFSQLRDGGYTF. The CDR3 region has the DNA TGTGCCAGCAGTTACTTTTCGCAACTCCGGGATGGCGGCTACACCTTC.

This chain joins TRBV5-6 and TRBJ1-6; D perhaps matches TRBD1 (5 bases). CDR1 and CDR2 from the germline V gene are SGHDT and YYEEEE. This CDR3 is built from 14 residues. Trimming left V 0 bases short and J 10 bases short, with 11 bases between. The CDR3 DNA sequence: TGTGCCAGCAGCTTGGGCAGGGTTCGATCACCCCTCCACTTT. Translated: CASSLGRVRSPLHF.

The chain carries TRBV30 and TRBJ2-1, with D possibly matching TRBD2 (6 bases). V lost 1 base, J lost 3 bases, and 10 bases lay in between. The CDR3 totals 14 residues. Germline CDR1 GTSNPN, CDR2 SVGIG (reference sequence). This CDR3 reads CAWSGDSNYNEQFF. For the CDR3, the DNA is TGTGCCTGGAGTGGGGACTCGAACTACAATGAGCAGTTCTTC. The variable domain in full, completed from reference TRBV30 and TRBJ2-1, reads SQTIHQWPATLVQPVGSPLSLECTVEGTSNPNLYWYRQAAGRGLQLLFYSVGIGQISSEVPQNLSASRPQDRQFILSSKKLLLSDSGFYLCAWSGDSNYNEQFFGPGTRLTVL.

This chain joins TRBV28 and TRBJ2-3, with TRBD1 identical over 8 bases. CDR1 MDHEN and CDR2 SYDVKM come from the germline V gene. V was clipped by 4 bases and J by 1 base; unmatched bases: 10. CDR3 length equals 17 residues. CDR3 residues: CASSSQGQGAGTDTQYF. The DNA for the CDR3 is TGTGCCAGCAGTTCCCAGGGGCAGGGGGCGGGCACAGATACGCAGTATTTT.

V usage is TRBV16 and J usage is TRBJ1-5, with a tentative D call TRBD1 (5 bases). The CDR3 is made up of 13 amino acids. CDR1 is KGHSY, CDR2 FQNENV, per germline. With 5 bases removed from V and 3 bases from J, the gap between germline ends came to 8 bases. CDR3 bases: TGTGCCAGCAGCTGGGGGGACAATCAGCCCCAGCATTTT. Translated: CASSWGDNQPQHF. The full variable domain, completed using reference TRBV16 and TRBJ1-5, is GEEVAQTPKHLVRGEGQKAKLYCAPIKGHSYVFWYQQVLKNEFKFLISFQNENVFDETGMPKERFSAKCLPNSPCSLEIQATKLEDSAVYFCASSWGDNQPQHFGDGTRLSIL.

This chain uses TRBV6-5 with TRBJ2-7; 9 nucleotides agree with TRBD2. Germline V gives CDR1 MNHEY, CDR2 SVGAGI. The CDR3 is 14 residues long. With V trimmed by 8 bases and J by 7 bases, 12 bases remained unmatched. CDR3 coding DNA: TGTGCCAGCGCGCTTCCTAGCGGGACCCTAGAGCAGTACTTC. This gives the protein CASALPSGTLEQYF.

CDR3 sequence: CAWTPGTGNSPLHF. In DNA, the CDR3 is TGTGCCTGGACCCCCGGCACAGGGAATTCACCCCTCCACTTT. The chain combines TRBV30 with TRBJ1-6, with D perhaps TRBD1 (6 bases). With 4 bases removed from V and 7 bases from J, the gap between germline ends came to 14 bases. In germline, CDR1 is GTSNPN, CDR2 SVGIG (reference sequence). This CDR3 is 14 amino acids long.

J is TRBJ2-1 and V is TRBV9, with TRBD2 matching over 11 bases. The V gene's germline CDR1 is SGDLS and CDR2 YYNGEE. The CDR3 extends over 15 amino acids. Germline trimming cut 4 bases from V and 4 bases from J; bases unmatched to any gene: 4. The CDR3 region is CASSPRLAGYNEQFF. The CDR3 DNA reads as TGTGCCAGCAGCCCCCGACTAGCGGGATACAATGAGCAGTTCTTC.

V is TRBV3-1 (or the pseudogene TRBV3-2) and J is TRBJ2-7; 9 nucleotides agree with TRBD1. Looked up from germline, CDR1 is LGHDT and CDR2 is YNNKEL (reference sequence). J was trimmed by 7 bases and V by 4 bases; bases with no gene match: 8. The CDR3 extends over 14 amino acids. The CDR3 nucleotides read TGTGCCAGCAGCCTCCGGGACAGGGACGAGGAGCAGTACTTC. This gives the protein CASSLRDRDEEQYF.

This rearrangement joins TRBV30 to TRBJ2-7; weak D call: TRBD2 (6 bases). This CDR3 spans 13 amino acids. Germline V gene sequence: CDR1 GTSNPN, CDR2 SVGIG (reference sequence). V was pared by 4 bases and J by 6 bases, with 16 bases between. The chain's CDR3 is CAWNPHGRSEQYF. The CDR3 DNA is TGTGCCTGGAACCCCCACGGGAGAAGCGAGCAGTACTTC.